This is a list of T cell receptor beta chains from one sample in a study of Tregs in tolerant kidney transplant recipients. TCRdb's table, derived via immunoSEQ multiplex PCR, lists solely in-frame clones and lacks some. The table shows approximately 60,000 clones, with around 83% occurring only once. The material sequenced was CD4+ T cells from blood. The source of these receptors is a human donor in good health. Each CDR3 is given with its conserved first and last residue. A D gene is named only where the DNA matches it firmly. A clone size is listed for some rows: how often the clone was seen (once, few, many), or a class if it is expanded.

J gene,V gene,D gene,clone size,CDR3 DNA,CDR3 protein
TRBJ2-5,TRBV9,TRBD2,NA,TGTGCCAGCAGCGTAGGGGTGACTAGCGGCATACAAGAGACCCAGTACTTC,CASSVGVTSGIQETQYF
TRBJ2-2,TRBV4-2,NA,NA,TGTGCCAGCAGCCAAGAGGACCTACTCACCGGGGAGCTGTTTTTT,CASSQEDLLTGELFF
TRBJ1-6,TRBV6-1,NA,NA,TGTGCCAGCAGTGTACGGCGTTCCTATAATTCACCCCTCCACTTT,CASSVRRSYNSPLHF
TRBJ2-2,TRBV9,NA,NA,TGTGCCAGCAGTTCTCAGGGCCTCACCGGGGAGCTGTTTTTT,CASSSQGLTGELFF
TRBJ1-3,TRBV7-8,NA,NA,TGTGCCAGCAGTCCCGAACGGGTCTCTGGAAACACCATATATTTT,CASSPERVSGNTIYF
TRBJ1-1,TRBV30,NA,NA,TGTGCCTGGAGTTATCAAGATGAAGCTTTCTTT,CAWSYQDEAFF
TRBJ1-1,TRBV7-8,TRBD1,NA,TGTGCCAGCAGCAGAGCCCGACAGGGGGGCACTGAAGCTTTCTTT,CASSRARQGGTEAFF
TRBJ2-1,TRBV9,TRBD2,once,TGTGCCAGCAGCGCCCGCCGTAGCGGGCTATACAATGAGCAGTTCTTC,CASSARRSGLYNEQFF
TRBJ2-1,TRBV11-3,NA,NA,TGTGCCAGCAGCCCGGATTTTGCGGGATCCTACCGTGGGCCTAATGAGCAGTTCTTC,CASSPDFAGSYRGPNEQFF
TRBJ2-6,TRBV4-3,NA,few,TGCGCCAGCAGCCAAAGGGGCTCTGGGGCCAACGTCCTGACTTTC,CASSQRGSGANVLTF
TRBJ2-3,TRBV7-8,TRBD2,NA,TGTGCCAGCAGCTTACTGGCTGCGGGAGGTCGGGAGACGCAGTATTTT,CASSLLAAGGRETQYF
TRBJ2-7,TRBV19,NA,once,TGTGCCAGTAGTATAGACCTGTGGGGTAACGAGCAGTACTTC,CASSIDLWGNEQYF
TRBJ1-2,TRBV5-5,NA,NA,TGTGCCAGCAGAAGGCTTCCCCTCGAGGGCTACACCTTC,CASRRLPLEGYTF
TRBJ2-3,TRBV11-3,NA,once,TGTGCCAGCAGCCCACAGGGAGCCACAGATACGCAGTATTTT,CASSPQGATDTQYF
TRBJ2-1,TRBV7-3,NA,NA,TGTGCCAGCAGCTTAACCCCCACAGGGTATGATATCAGCTCCTACAATGAGCAGTTCTTC,CASSLTPTGYDISSYNEQFF
TRBJ2-3,TRBV9,NA,NA,TGTGCCAGCAGCGACTCCCCCCGCCCCACAGATACGCAGTATTTT,CASSDSPRPTDTQYF
TRBJ2-7,TRBV7-9,NA,NA,TGCGCCAGCAGCCGAACCCCAGGGGAAGAGCAGTACTTC,CASSRTPGEEQYF
TRBJ2-5,TRBV4-3,NA,medium-sized,TGCGCCAGCAGCCAAGACAGGGAAGAGACCCAGTACTTC,CASSQDREETQYF
TRBJ2-7,TRBV2,TRBD2,NA,TGTGCCAGCAGTGTATCTAGCGGGGCCCACGAGCAGTACTTC,CASSVSSGAHEQYF
TRBJ2-7,TRBV13,TRBD2,NA,TGTGCCAGCAGCTTACAGTTCCAGCGGGAGGGTGGCGAGCAGTACTTC,CASSLQFQREGGEQYF
TRBJ2-7,TRBV9,NA,NA,TGTGCCAGCAGCGTAGCTGCCAAGCCCTCCTACGAGCAGTACTTC,CASSVAAKPSYEQYF
TRBJ2-5,TRBV18,TRBD2,NA,TGTGCCAGCTCATCCCGACTAGCGGGAGGATGGGAGACCCAGTACTTC,CASSSRLAGGWETQYF
TRBJ2-1,TRBV5-4,TRBD1,once,TGTGCCAGCAGTCGGACAGGAGACAATGAGCAGTTCTTC,CASSRTGDNEQFF
TRBJ2-7,TRBV6-6,NA,NA,TGTGCCAGCAGTTACTCAGGCGAGTACGAGCAGTACTTC,CASSYSGEYEQYF
TRBJ2-1,TRBV5-1,NA,NA,TGCGCCAGCAGCGAGCCCGAGACCTACAATGAGCAGTTCTTC,CASSEPETYNEQFF
TRBJ2-7,TRBV11-3,TRBD2,few,TGTGCCAGCAGCTTAGTTAGCGGGGCTACCTACGAGCAGTACTTC,CASSLVSGATYEQYF
TRBJ1-6,TRBV27,NA,few,TGTGCCAGCAGTATACAGGGACGGTTAGGACCCCTCCACTTT,CASSIQGRLGPLHF
TRBJ2-7,TRBV19,TRBD1,NA,TGTGCCAGTAGTATCACGGGACAGGGGGCCTACGAGCAGTACTTC,CASSITGQGAYEQYF
TRBJ2-5,TRBV30,TRBD2,once,TGTGCCTGGAGTGGACCGCGCCCTAGCGGGGGGGCCGGGGAGGAGACCCAGTACTTC,CAWSGPRPSGGAGEETQYF
TRBJ1-2,TRBV6-5,TRBD1,once,TGTGCCAGCAGTTATACCGTAGGAGGGGGCGGCTATGGCTACACCTTC,CASSYTVGGGGYGYTF
TRBJ2-1,TRBV7-2,TRBD1,NA,TGTGCCAGCAGCCCGACAGGGGGTCAATACAATGAGCAGTTCTTC,CASSPTGGQYNEQFF
TRBJ2-1,TRBV7-3,NA,NA,TGTGCCAGCAGCTCCAGGCCCAGGGGTGAGCAGTTCTTC,CASSSRPRGEQFF
TRBJ2-5,TRBV7-2,NA,NA,TGTGCCAGCAGCTTACAAGGGCAGAAACAAGAGACCCAGTACTTC,CASSLQGQKQETQYF
TRBJ2-3,TRBV2,TRBD2,NA,TGTGCCAGCAGGCCACTAGCGGGCACTAGCACAGATACGCAGTATTTT,CASRPLAGTSTDTQYF
TRBJ2-7,TRBV12-5,NA,many,TGTGCTAGTGGTTGGGGACAGACGCTGGGAGGGGAGCAGTACTTC,CASGWGQTLGGEQYF
TRBJ1-5,TRBV28,TRBD1,NA,TGTGCCAGCATGAGGGAGGGGGCGAGGAGCAATCAGCCCCAGCATTTT,CASMREGARSNQPQHF
TRBJ2-3,TRBV6-5,NA,NA,TGTGCCAGCAGCTCTCTTTCCGATACGCAGTATTTT,CASSSLSDTQYF
TRBJ1-2,TRBV5-5,NA,NA,TGTGCCAGCAGCTTGGGGTGGCAGGAGACTAACTATGGCTACACCTTC,CASSLGWQETNYGYTF
TRBJ1-5,TRBV15,NA,few,TGTGCCACCAGCAGAGGAGGAGGGGGTCAGCCCCAGCATTTT,CATSRGGGGQPQHF
TRBJ2-7,TRBV10-3,NA,NA,TGTGCCATCAGTGCGGGGTCCGGCACCTCCTCTGAGCAGTACTTC,CAISAGSGTSSEQYF